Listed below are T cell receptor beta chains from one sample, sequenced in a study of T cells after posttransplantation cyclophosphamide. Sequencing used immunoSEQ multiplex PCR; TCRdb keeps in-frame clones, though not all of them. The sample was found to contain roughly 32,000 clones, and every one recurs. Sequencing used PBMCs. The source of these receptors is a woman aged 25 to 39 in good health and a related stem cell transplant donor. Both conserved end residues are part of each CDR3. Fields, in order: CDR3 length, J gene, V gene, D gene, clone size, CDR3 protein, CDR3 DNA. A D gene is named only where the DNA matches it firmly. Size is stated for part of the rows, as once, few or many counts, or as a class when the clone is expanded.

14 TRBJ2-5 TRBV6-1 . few CASSELAHQETQYF TGTGCCAGCAGTGAACTAGCTCACCAAGAGACCCAGTACTTC
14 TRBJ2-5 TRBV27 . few CASSAQGSLETQYF TGTGCCAGCAGCGCGCAGGGTAGTCTTGAGACCCAGTACTTC
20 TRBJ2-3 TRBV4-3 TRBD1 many CASSQDIGLSEDRDTDTQYF TGCGCCAGCAGCCAAGATATTGGGTTGTCGGAGGACAGGGACACAGATACGCAGTATTTT
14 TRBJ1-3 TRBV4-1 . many CASSQGLRGNTIYF TGCGCCAGCAGCCAAGGCCTAAGAGGAAACACCATATATTTT
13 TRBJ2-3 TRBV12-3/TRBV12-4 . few CASSQNRWDTQYF TGTGCCAGCAGTCAAAATCGGTGGGATACGCAGTATTTT
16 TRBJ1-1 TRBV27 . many CASSFVRVSRDTEAFF TGTGCCAGCAGCTTCGTGAGGGTGAGTAGGGACACTGAAGCTTTCTTT
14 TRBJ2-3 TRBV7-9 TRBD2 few CASSPSGGVDTQYF TGTGCCAGCAGCCCTAGCGGGGGGGTAGATACGCAGTATTTT
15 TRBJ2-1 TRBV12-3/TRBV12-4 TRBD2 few CASTHGAGGPNEQFF TGTGCCAGCACCCACGGAGCGGGGGGGCCTAATGAGCAGTTCTTC
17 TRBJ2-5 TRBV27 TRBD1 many CASSLFGIRQGQETQYF TGTGCCAGCAGTTTATTTGGGATAAGACAGGGCCAAGAGACCCAGTACTTC
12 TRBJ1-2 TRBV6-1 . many CASSAHLYGYTF TGTGCCAGCAGTGCACACCTCTATGGCTACACCTTC
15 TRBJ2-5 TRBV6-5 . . CASSYEQQGQETQYF TGTGCCAGCAGTTACGAACAACAGGGCCAAGAGACCCAGTACTTC
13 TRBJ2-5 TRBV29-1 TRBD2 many CSVEPSGQETQYF TGCAGCGTGGAACCTAGCGGCCAAGAGACCCAGTACTTC
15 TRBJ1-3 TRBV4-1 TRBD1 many CASSQETGAGNTIYF TGCGCCAGCAGCCAGGAAACAGGGGCTGGAAACACCATATATTTT
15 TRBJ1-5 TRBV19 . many CASSIAGGKNQPQHF TGTGCCAGTAGTATAGCCGGGGGGAAGAATCAGCCCCAGCATTTT
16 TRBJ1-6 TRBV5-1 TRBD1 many CASSSRQTGVNSPLHF TGCGCCAGCAGCTCGAGACAAACAGGGGTCAATTCACCCCTCCACTTT
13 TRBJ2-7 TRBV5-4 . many CASSLAGSYEQYF TGTGCCAGCAGCTTGGCTGGCAGCTACGAGCAGTACTTC
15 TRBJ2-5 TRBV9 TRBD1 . CASSVGVRGQETQYF TGTGCCAGCAGCGTAGGAGTCAGGGGGCAAGAGACCCAGTACTTC
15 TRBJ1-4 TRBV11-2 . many CASSLVGGRSEKLFF TGTGCCAGCAGCTTAGTTGGAGGGCGAAGTGAAAAACTGTTTTTT
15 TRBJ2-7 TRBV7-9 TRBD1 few CASSRQGTGSYEQYF TGTGCCAGCAGCAGACAGGGCACGGGATCCTACGAGCAGTACTTC
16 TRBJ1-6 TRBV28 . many CASSLLNGQRNSPLHF TGTGCCAGCAGCCTCCTTAACGGACAGAGGAATTCACCCCTCCACTTT
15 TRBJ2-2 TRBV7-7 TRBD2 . CASSSGGANTGELFF TGTGCCAGCAGCAGCGGGGGGGCGAACACCGGGGAGCTGTTTTTT
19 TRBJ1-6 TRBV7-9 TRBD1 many CASSLPAERTGMDNSPLHF TGTGCCAGCAGCTTACCAGCCGAAAGGACAGGCATGGATAATTCACCCCTCCACTTT
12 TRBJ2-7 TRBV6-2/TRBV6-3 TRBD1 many CASKTGAYEQYF TGTGCCAGCAAGACAGGGGCTTACGAGCAGTACTTC
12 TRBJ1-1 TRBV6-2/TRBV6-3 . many CASSPTGTEAFF TGTGCCAGCAGTCCCACCGGTACTGAAGCTTTCTTT
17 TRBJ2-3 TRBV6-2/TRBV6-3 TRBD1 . CASSNSRTGLGTDTQYF TGTGCCAGCAGCAATTCTCGGACAGGGCTAGGCACAGATACGCAGTATTTT
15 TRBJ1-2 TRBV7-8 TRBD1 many CASSSGQGAYYGYTF TGTGCCAGCAGTTCCGGACAGGGGGCTTACTATGGCTACACCTTC
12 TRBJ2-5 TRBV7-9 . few CASSLTQETQYF TGTGCCAGCAGCTTGACTCAAGAGACCCAGTACTTC
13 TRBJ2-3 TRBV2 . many CASSSGLTDTQYF TGTGCCAGCAGCTCGGGTCTCACAGATACGCAGTATTTT
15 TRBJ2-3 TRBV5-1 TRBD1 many CASTRRTGVTDTQYF TGCGCCAGCACCCGCAGGACAGGGGTCACAGATACGCAGTATTTT
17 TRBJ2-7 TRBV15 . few CATSRDMDWTNAYEQYF TGTGCCACCAGCAGAGATATGGATTGGACAAACGCCTACGAGCAGTACTTC
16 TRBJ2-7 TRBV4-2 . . CASSQEYGGLPYEQYF TGTGCCAGCAGCCAAGAATACGGGGGTCTTCCCTACGAGCAGTACTTC
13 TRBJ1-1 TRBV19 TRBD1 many CASGQGGNTEAFF TGTGCCAGTGGACAGGGCGGGAACACTGAAGCTTTCTTT
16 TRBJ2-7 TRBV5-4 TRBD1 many CASSLRTGEDSYEQYF TGTGCCAGCAGCTTGCGGACAGGGGAGGACTCCTACGAGCAGTACTTC
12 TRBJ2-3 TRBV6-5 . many CASSETTDTQYF TGTGCCAGCAGTGAGACAACAGATACGCAGTATTTT
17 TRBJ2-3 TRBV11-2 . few CASSLDHTGEGTDTQYF TGTGCCAGCAGCTTAGATCACACAGGGGAGGGCACAGATACGCAGTATTTT
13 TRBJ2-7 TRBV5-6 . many CASSFDSSYEQYF TGTGCCAGCAGCTTCGACAGTTCCTACGAGCAGTACTTC
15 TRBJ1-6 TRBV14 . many CASSPAGYYNSPLHF TGTGCCAGCAGCCCCGCGGGCTACTATAATTCACCCCTCCACTTT
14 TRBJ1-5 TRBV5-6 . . CASSEGYSNQPQHF TGTGCCAGTTCTGAGGGGTATAGCAATCAGCCCCAGCATTTT
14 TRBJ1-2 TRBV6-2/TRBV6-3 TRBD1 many CASTRTGVGYGYTF TGTGCCAGCACCAGGACAGGGGTTGGCTATGGCTACACCTTC
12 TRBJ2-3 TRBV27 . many CASTGGTDTQYF TGTGCCAGCACAGGGGGCACAGATACGCAGTATTTT
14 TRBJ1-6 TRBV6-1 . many CASSAGTNNSPLHF TGTGCCAGCAGTGCCGGGACAAATAATTCACCCCTCCACTTT